Following are 29 T cell receptor beta chains from one sample sequenced in a study of beta chain features in type 1 diabetes listed by TCRdb under 2018. Results the study describes overall, beyond this receptor: A moderate but significant shortening of TCRB CDR3 length was observed in type 1 diabetes patients in all four CD4+ subsets.

Their antigen targets remain unknown. Receptors were amplified or captured by the immunoSEQ multiplex PCR assay. The entire isolated RNA was reverse transcribed using the High Capacity cDNA Reverse Transcription Kit, and thus expressed TCRB transcripts were sequenced. TCRdb re-hosts the immuneACCESS table, in-frame sequences only. Its copies lack some clones; in the studies checked, an unresolved V gene accounts for under half of them, and the cause for the rest is not known. Here the sample has 300,000 to 400,000 clones; roughly 9% occur a single time. 0.95% to 1.1% of the sample lies in the top ten. Sequencing was performed on central memory CD4+ T cells from blood. Source of these receptors: a young man with type 1 diabetes.

This clone came up many times. The chain employs TRBV7-2 and TRBJ2-1, with 12 bases aligning to TRBD2. This CDR3 region has 17 residues. Per the germline V gene, CDR1 is SGHTA and CDR2 is FQGNSA. With 4 bases clipped from V and 7 bases from J, the junction kept 11 bases outside the gene matches. The CDR3 sequence: CASSSQPLAGGRNEQFF. The CDR3 nucleotides are TGTGCCAGCAGCTCGCAGCCCCTAGCGGGGGGGCGTAATGAGCAGTTCTTC.

V and J are TRBV10-3 and TRBJ1-1; 9 bases agree with TRBD1. Germline V lookup: CDR1 ENHRY, CDR2 SYGVKD. The CDR3 loop spans 14 amino acids. J gave up 3 bases and V 4 bases, and 3 bases lay outside the gene matches. The chain's CDR3 is CAISGTGGDTEAFF. CDR3 coding DNA: TGTGCCATCAGTGGCACAGGGGGCGACACTGAAGCTTTCTTT.

This clone showed up just a few times. This chain uses TRBV7-9 with TRBJ1-4, with TRBD1 matching 10 bases. Germline assignment: CDR1 SEHNR and CDR2 FQNEAQ (reference sequence). CDR3 size: 17 residues. V gave up 1 base and J gave up 2 bases; unmatched junction bases: 4. CDR3 residues: CASSLGQGATTNEKLFF. CDR3 nucleotides: TGTGCCAGCAGCTTAGGACAGGGGGCTACGACTAATGAAAAACTGTTTTTT.

A few counts support this clone. The chain couples TRBV10-3 to TRBJ2-3; 8 nucleotides agree with TRBD2. This CDR3 is 15 amino acids long. Per germline, CDR1 ENHRY and CDR2 SYGVKD. J gave up 6 bases and V 0 bases, and 5 bases lay outside the gene matches. The CDR3 here is CAISESAGGADTQYF. CDR3 nucleotide sequence: TGTGCCATCAGTGAGTCGGCGGGGGGCGCGGATACGCAGTATTTT.

This clone showed up just a few times. The genes are TRBV7-8 and TRBJ2-3; 8 bases agree with TRBD2. CDR1 and CDR2 (germline): SGHVS, FQNEAQ. V shed 1 base, J shed 0 bases, and the junction held 3 bases outside the gene matches. The CDR3 extends over 16 amino acids. This CDR3 is CASSLGPGGSTDTQYF. DNA of the CDR3: TGTGCCAGCAGCTTAGGTCCGGGGGGGAGCACAGATACGCAGTATTTT. Full variable domain (outside the CDR3, taken from reference TRBV7-8 and TRBJ2-3): GAGVSQSPRYKVAKRGQDVALRCDPISGHVSLFWYQQALGQGPEFLTYFQNEAQLDKSGLPSDRFFAERPEGSVSTLKIQRTQQEDSAVYLCASSLGPGGSTDTQYFGPGTRLTVL.

This clone was found a few times. The rearrangement links TRBV7-8 to TRBJ2-7; tentative D call: TRBD2 (6 bases). CDR3 length: 15 residues. CDR1 is SGHVS and CDR2 is FQNEAQ in the germline V gene. V lost 0 bases, J lost 2 bases, and 11 bases lay in between. The CDR3 protein is CASSLAVAGPYEQYF. The DNA for the CDR3 is TGTGCCAGCAGCTTAGCGGTCGCGGGACCCTACGAGCAGTACTTC.

The gene calls are TRBV7-9 and TRBJ2-5; D gene ambiguous. Trimming stripped 1 base from V and 5 bases from J, with 8 bases between. CDR1 and CDR2 (germline): SEHNR, FQNEAQ (reference sequence). The CDR3 is 13 residues long. CDR3 protein: CASSLGGRETQYF. The CDR3 DNA reads as TGTGCCAGCAGCTTAGGAGGACGGGAGACCCAGTACTTC.

This clone was seen a handful of times. The CDR3, as DNA: TGTGCCAGCAGCTTAGGTAGGACGGGACTAGCGGAGCAGTTCTTC. This codes for CASSLGRTGLAEQFF. This sequence joins TRBV11-2 and TRBJ2-1; 10 bases fit TRBD2. Unmatched junction bases numbered 7, after V lost 1 base and J lost 10 bases. The CDR3 is 15 residues long. In germline, CDR1 is SGHAT, CDR2 FQNNGV.

This clone has only a few counts. The rearrangement uses TRBV7-9 and TRBJ2-7; 8 nucleotides agree with TRBD2. CDR1 SEHNR and CDR2 FQNEAQ come from the germline V gene (reference sequence). CDR3 length: 15 residues. V lost 1 base and J lost 5; bases outside the gene matches: 7. CDR3 in DNA: TGTGCCAGCAGCTTAGTTGGAAGCGGGGGCCACGAGCAGTACTTC. Its protein is CASSLVGSGGHEQYF.

The gene calls are TRBV28 and TRBJ1-2, with D uncertain. The CDR3 has 13 residues. The germline V gene has CDR1 MDHEN and CDR2 SYDVKM. The V end was cut by 7 bases, the J end by 6 bases, with 15 bases between. The CDR3 DNA is TGTGCCAGCATCTCTCGGCCTCAGGATGGCTACACCTTC. Its protein is CASISRPQDGYTF.

This clone has only a few counts. This rearrangement joins TRBV6-5 to TRBJ2-3, with D perhaps TRBD2 (5 bases). V lost 6 bases and J 4 bases, leaving 14 bases between the germline ends. Germline CDR1 reads MNHEY; CDR2 reads SVGAGI. The CDR3 extends over 14 amino acids. The CDR3 nucleotides read TGTGCCAGCAGGCTCGGGGTAGATGCAGATACGCAGTATTTT. The encoded protein is CASRLGVDADTQYF.

This clone was picked up a small number of times. The J gene is TRBJ2-1, the V gene TRBV29-1, with D perhaps matching TRBD2 (7 bases). CDR3 length: 14 amino acids. Deletions cut 3 bases from V and 5 bases from J, with 14 bases between. The germline V gene has CDR1 SQVTM and CDR2 ANQGSEA. CDR3: CSVEGGRGHNEQFF. CDR3 coding DNA: TGCAGCGTTGAGGGGGGGCGGGGGCACAATGAGCAGTTCTTC.

This clone has only a few counts. The chain joins TRBV19 to TRBJ1-5; 9 positions agree with TRBD1. This CDR3 is 15 amino acids long. The V segment lost 5 bases and the J segment 5 bases; nucleotides outside the gene matches: 7. Looked up from germline, CDR1 is LNHDA and CDR2 is SQIVND (reference sequence). This CDR3 reads CASSETGTGYQPQHF. The CDR3 DNA follows: TGTGCCAGTAGTGAAACCGGGACAGGGTATCAGCCCCAGCATTTT.

The CDR3 DNA reads TGTGCCAGCAGCTATGGAGAGACCCAGTACTTC. It is translated as CASSYGETQYF. This sequence joins TRBV5-6 and TRBJ2-5, with D unclear. The CDR3 spans 11 residues. Germline V lookup: CDR1 SGHDT, CDR2 YYEEEE. V lost 3 bases and J lost 4, with 4 bases in between.

The V gene is TRBV30, the J gene TRBJ1-6; D not resolved. CDR3 size: 14 residues. Trimming cost V 2 bases and J 4 bases, with 9 bases left between them. Germline-derived CDR1 and CDR2 are GTSNPN and SVGIG (reference sequence). The CDR3 DNA follows: TGTGCCTGGAGTTCAACGGAATATAATTCACCCCTCCACTTT. Encoded protein: CAWSSTEYNSPLHF.

The CDR3 reads CASSHPDVVSNQPQHF. CDR3 DNA sequence: TGCGCCAGCAGTCATCCGGATGTTGTGAGCAATCAGCCCCAGCATTTT. The chain employs TRBV23-1 and TRBJ1-5; unclear D gene. TRBV23-1 is sorted into the ORF group, with uncertain function. The CDR3 loop spans 16 amino acids. V lost 3 bases, J lost 1 base, and 13 bases lay in between.

This chain links TRBV4-3 with TRBJ1-6; the D is unclear. Germline V gives CDR1 LGHNA, CDR2 YSLEER. V shed 1 base and J shed 8 bases, with 15 bases lying between them. The CDR3 is 16 residues long. The DNA of the CDR3 is TGCGCCAGCAGCCAAGGCCCCCGAATTGGGGATTCACCCCTCCACTTT. Translating gives CASSQGPRIGDSPLHF.

There are many counts of this clone. The chain combines TRBV6-1 with TRBJ2-3; 12 nucleotides match TRBD2. The CDR3 has 15 residues. Germline V gene sequence: CDR1 MNHNS, CDR2 SASEGT. V dropped 2 bases and J dropped 4; count of bases not matched to a gene: 1. CDR3 in amino acids: CASSERLAGADTQYF. CDR3 nucleotides: TGTGCCAGCAGTGAACGACTAGCGGGGGCAGATACGCAGTATTTT.

This clone was seen more than once but under ten times. The chain couples TRBV9 to TRBJ2-3; 7 nucleotides line up with TRBD2. The trim removed 7 bases at V and 7 bases at J, leaving 9 bases unmatched. The germline CDR1 and CDR2 sequences are SGDLS and YYNGEE. The CDR3 totals 13 residues. The CDR3 spells CASSEGRANTQYF. The CDR3 region has the DNA TGTGCCAGCTCAGAGGGGAGGGCAAATACGCAGTATTTT.

This clone was counted ten times or more. The chain recombines TRBV11-2 with TRBJ2-5; D not certain. V lost 0 bases, J lost 9 bases, and 8 bases lay in between. Per germline, CDR1 SGHAT and CDR2 FQNNGV. CDR3 length equals 12 residues. The CDR3 here is CASSLDDGAQYF. The CDR3 nucleotides read TGTGCCAGCAGCTTAGACGATGGGGCCCAGTACTTC.

A few counts support this clone. The chain recombines TRBV6-5 with TRBJ1-6; D might be TRBD1 (6 bases). The V gene's germline CDR1 is MNHEY and CDR2 SVGAGI. The CDR3 length is 13 residues. The germline V and J ends were trimmed by 8 bases and 8 bases, with 13 bases remaining between them. The CDR3 bases are TGTGCCAGCTCCCGGGACAACCATTCACCCCTCCACTTT. Translation: CASSRDNHSPLHF.

This chain links TRBV11-2 with TRBJ2-5; TRBD2 might be the D (6 bases). The V end was cut by 4 bases, the J end by 5 bases, with 17 bases between. The CDR3 contains 15 residues. The germline V gene encodes CDR1 SGHAT and CDR2 FQNNGV. The CDR3 loop reads CASSWGTSHGETQYF. DNA of the CDR3: TGTGCCAGCAGCTGGGGGACTTCCCACGGGGAGACCCAGTACTTC.

CDR3 in amino acids: CSVRATTGANVLTF. The CDR3 DNA is TGCAGCGTCCGGGCGACCACTGGGGCCAACGTCCTGACTTTC. The chain employs TRBV29-1 and TRBJ2-6; D is unclear. The germline V gene encodes CDR1 SQVTM and CDR2 ANQGSEA. V was cut by 6 bases and J by 2 bases, with 11 bases left in between. The CDR3 extends over 14 amino acids.

This clone was observed a few times. The J gene is TRBJ1-1, the V gene TRBV5-1; TRBD1 matches 7 bases. The CDR3 is 14 amino acids. Per germline, CDR1 SGHRS and CDR2 YFSETQ. The ends lost 5 bases at V and 3 bases at J; junction bases unmatched: 7. The DNA of the CDR3 is TGCGCCAGCAGTACGACAGGGTCAGACACTGAAGCTTTCTTT. This encodes CASSTTGSDTEAFF.

V is TRBV10-3 and J is TRBJ2-1; D might be TRBD2 (5 bases). CDR1 is ENHRY, CDR2 SYGVKD, per germline. The CDR3 spans 17 residues. V gave up 7 bases and J gave up 0 bases, with 19 bases separating them. As DNA, the CDR3 is TGTGCCATCATCCGGACCGGGGATAAGAGCTCCTACAATGAGCAGTTCTTC. Its protein product is CAIIRTGDKSSYNEQFF.

This clone was seen only a few times. This chain joins TRBV29-1 and TRBJ1-1, with D tentatively TRBD1 (5 bases). V was shortened by 3 bases and J by 4 bases, with 15 bases between the two germline ends. This CDR3 is built from 14 residues. Germline-derived CDR1 and CDR2 are SQVTM and ANQGSEA. CDR3 DNA: TGCAGCGTTGATTTGGCAGGGCCAGGCACTGAAGCTTTCTTT. Residues: CSVDLAGPGTEAFF.

This chain links TRBV27 with TRBJ2-3; 9 nucleotides align to TRBD1. J was trimmed by 2 bases and V by 4 bases; bases with no gene match: 10. This CDR3 contains 17 residues. CDR1 is MNHEY and CDR2 is SMNVEV in the germline V gene (reference sequence). The CDR3 is CASSSLPQGAPTDTQYF. The CDR3 DNA sequence: TGTGCCAGCAGTTCCCTCCCACAGGGGGCTCCCACAGATACGCAGTATTTT.

The chain links TRBV7-9 to TRBJ2-3; no firm D call. Between the trimmed V and J ends, which lost 0 bases and 6 bases, there was a span of 7 bases. CDR1 SEHNR and CDR2 FQNEAQ come from the germline V gene (reference sequence). This CDR3 is 13 amino acids long. CDR3 nucleotides: TGTGCCAGCAGCTTAGCCCCAGCCGATACGCAGTATTTT. Its translation: CASSLAPADTQYF.

The table lists this clone with a few counts. The chain uses TRBV5-6 and TRBJ2-1; 10 nucleotides match TRBD1. Germline CDR1 reads SGHDT; CDR2 reads YYEEEE. The CDR3 is 14 amino acids. V trimming: 4 bases; J trimming: 15 bases; junction bases outside the gene matches: 13. CDR3 loop: CASSLDAGQGDTFF. The CDR3 region has the DNA TGTGCCAGCAGCCTGGACGCTGGACAGGGGGATACGTTCTTC.